The rows below give T cell receptor beta chains drawn from one sample of a study of CD8 T cells in ankylosing spondylitis. Each CDR3 protein is one row after TCRdb ran MiXCR on the 5' RACE reads. The sample comprises around 22,000 distinct CDR3 sequences, around 13% of which are singletons, and 30% to 35% rests with the top ten. The sequenced material came from blood. These receptors were obtained from a male donor with ankylosing spondylitis or in good health (not recorded which). Both conserved end residues are part of each CDR3. A D gene is named only where the DNA matches it firmly. The size entry is marked missing in some rows and otherwise reads once, few, many or a size class.

d_gene: TRBD2; j_gene: TRBJ2-1; v_gene: TRBV5-1; abundance: .; CDR3nt: TGCGCCAGCAGCTCCGCGGGGGGGCCTACTGAGCAGTTCTTC; CDR3aa: CASSSAGGPTEQFF
d_gene: .; j_gene: TRBJ1-4; v_gene: TRBV29-1; abundance: medium-sized; CDR3nt: TGCAGCGTTGGAATAACGGGCAACAAAAAACTGTTTTTT; CDR3aa: CSVGITGNKKLFF
d_gene: TRBD2; j_gene: TRBJ2-1; v_gene: TRBV20-1; abundance: .; CDR3nt: TGCAGTGCTAGAAAAGTAGCGGGAGATGAGCAGTTCTTC; CDR3aa: CSARKVAGDEQFF
d_gene: TRBD1; j_gene: TRBJ2-2; v_gene: TRBV7-3; abundance: .; CDR3nt: TGTGCCAGCAGCTCAAGGTCGGACAGGGGAGATACCGGGGAGCTGTTTTTT; CDR3aa: CASSSRSDRGDTGELFF
d_gene: TRBD2; j_gene: TRBJ2-5; v_gene: TRBV28; abundance: .; CDR3nt: TGTGCCAGCAGTTTTGCGGGGGTCCAAGAGACCCAGTACTTC; CDR3aa: CASSFAGVQETQYF
d_gene: TRBD2; j_gene: TRBJ2-5; v_gene: TRBV2; abundance: .; CDR3nt: TGTGCCAGCAGGCCCTCGGCGGGGGGTTACGAGACCCAGTACTTC; CDR3aa: CASRPSAGGYETQYF
d_gene: .; j_gene: TRBJ2-2; v_gene: TRBV7-3; abundance: .; CDR3nt: TGTGCCAGCAGCCCGCGCGGGGTCGGGACCGGGGAGCTGTTTTTT; CDR3aa: CASSPRGVGTGELFF
d_gene: TRBD1; j_gene: TRBJ2-7; v_gene: TRBV6-6; abundance: few; CDR3nt: TGTGCCACCCGGGACAGCTACTACGAGCAGTACTTC; CDR3aa: CATRDSYYEQYF
d_gene: .; j_gene: TRBJ2-1; v_gene: TRBV7-2; abundance: many; CDR3nt: TGTGCCAGCAGCTTAAGTCAGGAGCAGTTCTTC; CDR3aa: CASSLSQEQFF
d_gene: .; j_gene: TRBJ2-5; v_gene: TRBV7-2; abundance: many; CDR3nt: TGTGCCAGCAGCCCTGCTAGCTCGATGTACCAAGAGACCCAGTACTTC; CDR3aa: CASSPASSMYQETQYF
d_gene: .; j_gene: TRBJ1-1; v_gene: TRBV12-3/TRBV12-4; abundance: .; CDR3nt: TGTGCCGCAAGGAGGCGGGAGAACACTGAAGCTTTCTTT; CDR3aa: CAARRRENTEAFF
d_gene: TRBD2; j_gene: TRBJ2-1; v_gene: TRBV20-1; abundance: many; CDR3nt: TGCAGTGCTGGACTAGCGGGAGAGGTTGGGAATGAGCAGTTCTTC; CDR3aa: CSAGLAGEVGNEQFF
d_gene: TRBD2; j_gene: TRBJ2-7; v_gene: TRBV29-1; abundance: few; CDR3nt: TGCAGCGTTGTTATAAGCGGGAGGTCCTACGAGCAGTACTTC; CDR3aa: CSVVISGRSYEQYF
d_gene: TRBD1; j_gene: TRBJ2-6; v_gene: TRBV2; abundance: .; CDR3nt: TGTGCCAGCTCGGACAGGGCTGGGGCCAACGTCCTGACTTTC; CDR3aa: CASSDRAGANVLTF
d_gene: .; j_gene: TRBJ1-5; v_gene: TRBV20-1; abundance: .; CDR3nt: TGCAGTGCTAGCAACCGGGTTTGGTATCAGCCCCAGCATTTT; CDR3aa: CSASNRVWYQPQHF
d_gene: .; j_gene: TRBJ1-4; v_gene: TRBV4-1; abundance: few; CDR3nt: TGCGCCAGCAGCCCAAGGTTCGCCGACGAAAAACTGTTTTTT; CDR3aa: CASSPRFADEKLFF
d_gene: .; j_gene: TRBJ1-1; v_gene: TRBV12-3/TRBV12-4; abundance: many; CDR3nt: TGTGCCAGCAGTTTGAACTCCCAGAACACTGAAGCTTTCTTT; CDR3aa: CASSLNSQNTEAFF
d_gene: TRBD2; j_gene: TRBJ2-1; v_gene: TRBV5-5; abundance: many; CDR3nt: TGTGCCAGCAGCTTATTAGCGGGGATCTCCTACAATGAGCAGTTCTTC; CDR3aa: CASSLLAGISYNEQFF
d_gene: TRBD1; j_gene: TRBJ2-2; v_gene: TRBV6-6; abundance: .; CDR3nt: TGTGCCAGCAGCTACACAGGGGAGACCGGGGAGCTGTTTTTT; CDR3aa: CASSYTGETGELFF
d_gene: .; j_gene: TRBJ2-2; v_gene: TRBV12-3/TRBV12-4; abundance: .; CDR3nt: TGTGCCAGCAGTCCCAGGAGTCGAGGAATTGGATTCTCCCCAACGAACACCGGGGAGCTGTTTTTT; CDR3aa: CASSPRSRGIGFSPTNTGELFF
d_gene: .; j_gene: TRBJ2-5; v_gene: TRBV29-1; abundance: once; CDR3nt: TGCAGCGTTGAGGTTGAAGGAGAGACCCAGTACTTC; CDR3aa: CSVEVEGETQYF
d_gene: .; j_gene: TRBJ2-1; v_gene: TRBV20-1; abundance: .; CDR3nt: TGCAGTGCTAGTCAGAATGAGCAGTTCTTC; CDR3aa: CSASQNEQFF
d_gene: .; j_gene: TRBJ2-2; v_gene: TRBV6-5; abundance: .; CDR3nt: TGTGCCAGCAGTTGGGCAGTGAACACCGGGGAGCTGTTTTTT; CDR3aa: CASSWAVNTGELFF
d_gene: TRBD2; j_gene: TRBJ2-3; v_gene: TRBV20-1; abundance: .; CDR3nt: TGCAGTGCTATAAGTAGCGGGGCGGGCACAGATACGCAGTATTTT; CDR3aa: CSAISSGAGTDTQYF
d_gene: .; j_gene: TRBJ1-2; v_gene: TRBV5-5; abundance: .; CDR3nt: TGTGCCAGCAGCCCCGTCCGGATCTATGGCTACACCTTC; CDR3aa: CASSPVRIYGYTF
d_gene: TRBD1; j_gene: TRBJ1-4; v_gene: TRBV29-1; abundance: few; CDR3nt: TGCAGCGGGTTTCAACAGGGGGCAAGTGAAAAACTGTTTTTT; CDR3aa: CSGFQQGASEKLFF
d_gene: TRBD2; j_gene: TRBJ2-1; v_gene: TRBV7-3; abundance: .; CDR3nt: TGTGCCAGCAGCTTAGGGCTAGCGGGTGATGATGAGCAGTTCTTC; CDR3aa: CASSLGLAGDDEQFF
d_gene: .; j_gene: TRBJ2-5; v_gene: TRBV20-1; abundance: few; CDR3nt: TGCAGTGCTAGAGTGCGGCGTTGGGAGACCCAGTACTTC; CDR3aa: CSARVRRWETQYF
d_gene: TRBD2; j_gene: TRBJ2-6; v_gene: TRBV6-1; abundance: .; CDR3nt: TGTGCCAGCAGTGATTGGGGGGGGTCCAACGTCCTGACTTTC; CDR3aa: CASSDWGGSNVLTF
d_gene: .; j_gene: TRBJ2-2; v_gene: TRBV4-1; abundance: many; CDR3nt: TGCGCCAGCAGCCAAGATGGTAGAATGGACGGGGAGCTGTTTTTT; CDR3aa: CASSQDGRMDGELFF
d_gene: .; j_gene: TRBJ2-1; v_gene: TRBV16; abundance: few; CDR3nt: TGTGCCAGCGGGAGTAGCAGGTTGGACAATGAGCAGTTCTTC; CDR3aa: CASGSSRLDNEQFF
d_gene: .; j_gene: TRBJ1-1; v_gene: TRBV5-1; abundance: .; CDR3nt: TGCGCCAGCAGCCCCCAGGTGGACACTGAAGCTTTCTTT; CDR3aa: CASSPQVDTEAFF